What follows is one TCR beta chain and its context. For TCRbeta, the library was prepared with unique molecular identifiers. MiXCR, applied by TCRdb to the PCR reads, yields one record per CDR3 protein. The sample carries about 540,000 distinct CDR3 sequences, around 17% recorded once. This specimen belongs to a study of T-cell reconstitution after alpha-beta-depleted transplantation in children. The CDR3 has 16 amino acids. CDR1 and CDR2 (germline): SEHNR, FQNEAQ (reference sequence). The V segment lost 5 bases and the J segment 7 bases; nucleotides outside the gene matches: 13. The material was PBMCs from the stem cell graft donor, obtained from the stem cell graft. The sequence came from a human donor who donated a stem cell graft to a child with acute lymphoblastic leukemia. V gene TRBV7-9 combines with J gene TRBJ1-4, with 7 bases aligning to TRBD1. CDR3 DNA sequence: TGTGCCAGCAGCCCGCCCGGTTCCTCAGGGGGTGAAAAACTGTTTTTT. Its protein is CASSPPGSSGGEKLFF.